This entry lists 18 T cell receptor beta chains sequenced from one sample in a study of early T cells in non-severe SARS-CoV-2 infection. TCRdb reprocessed the 5' RACE reads via MiXCR and lists one record per CDR3 protein. The data contain 40,000 to 45,000 distinct CDR3 sequences, approximately 10% of them singletons. Source material: whole blood. These receptors all come from an adult who was a healthcare worker with PCR-confirmed SARS-CoV-2 infection or an uninfected control (not recorded which).

This clonotype was seen at least ten times. This chain connects TRBV7-9 to TRBJ2-1, with D hard to call. This CDR3 contains 13 residues. V lost 5 bases to trimming and J lost 0 bases, with 5 bases between them. CDR1 and CDR2 from the germline V gene are SEHNR and FQNEAQ (reference sequence). This CDR3 reads CASSLGSYNEQFF. As DNA, the CDR3 is TGTGCCAGCAGCCTAGGCTCCTACAATGAGCAGTTCTTC.

The chain is built from TRBV18 and TRBJ1-1; D not certain. Germline V gives CDR1 KGHSH, CDR2 LQKENI. The V and J ends lost 3 bases and 1 base respectively, with 9 bases between them. The CDR3 length is 14 residues. The CDR3 sequence is CASSPGVQNTEAFF. CDR3 in DNA: TGTGCCAGCTCACCCGGTGTCCAGAACACTGAAGCTTTCTTT. The full variable domain, with the rest looked up from reference TRBV18 and TRBJ1-1, is NAGVMQNPRHLVRRRGQEARLRCSPMKGHSHVYWYRQLPEEGLKFMVYLQKENIIDESGMPKERFSAEFPKEGPSILRIQQVVRGDSAAYFCASSPGVQNTEAFFGQGTRLTVV.

This clonotype turned up a few times. The V gene is TRBV7-8, the J gene TRBJ1-6; TRBD1 agrees at 8 bases. CDR3 size: 15 residues. After removal of 5 bases from V and 12 bases from J, the junction contained 12 bases not matched to a gene. Germline loops: CDR1 SGHVS, CDR2 FQNEAQ. This chain's CDR3 is CASSPQTGDYQPLHF. The CDR3 nucleotides are TGTGCCAGCAGCCCCCAGACAGGGGACTATCAACCCCTCCACTTT.

This clonotype showed up just a few times. The V and J genes are TRBV2 and TRBJ2-6, with 7 bases aligning to TRBD1. V lost 6 bases to trimming and J lost 4 bases; unmatched junction nucleotides: 6. The germline V gene encodes CDR1 SNHLY and CDR2 FYNNEI. The CDR3 is made up of 15 amino acids. The CDR3 nucleotides are TGTGCCAGCAGGTCCGACAGGGCAGGGGCCAACGTCCTGACTTTC. It specifies CASRSDRAGANVLTF.

The CDR3 coding sequence is TGTGCCAGCAGCCCGAGGCGAGGTGGCTACACCTTC. Its protein product is CASSPRRGGYTF. The V gene is TRBV7-2, the J gene TRBJ1-2; D is uncertain. The length of the CDR3 is 12 residues. V was cut by 5 bases and J by 7 bases, with 11 bases left in between. The V gene's germline CDR1 is SGHTA and CDR2 FQGNSA.

This clonotype has ten or more counts. The chain links TRBV7-9 to TRBJ2-6; D might be TRBD1 (6 bases). Germline V gene data show CDR1 as SEHNR and CDR2 as FQNEAQ (reference sequence). The CDR3 loop spans 15 amino acids. The ends were cut back, 5 bases at V and 4 bases at J, with 12 bases in the middle. Here the CDR3 DNA reads TGTGCCAGCAGCCATGGACAGTCCGGGGCCAACGTCCTGACTTTC. Amino acid sequence: CASSHGQSGANVLTF.

The chain joins TRBV30 to TRBJ2-3; 8 bases fit TRBD1. Trimming removed 4 bases from V and 2 bases from J; junction bases left unmatched: 14. The germline gives CDR1 GTSNPN, CDR2 SVGIG (reference sequence). The CDR3 sequence is 17 residues long. CDR3 sequence: CAWNSGTGRSYTDTQYF. The CDR3, as DNA: TGTGCCTGGAATTCCGGGACAGGCCGTTCTTACACAGATACGCAGTATTTT.

This clonotype came up many times. The rearrangement links TRBV3-1 to TRBJ1-6; D gene uncertain. V lost 0 bases and J lost 15, with 24 bases in between. The CDR3 is 17 amino acids. CDR1 and CDR2 from the germline V gene are LGHDT and YNNKEL (reference sequence). The CDR3 sequence is CASSQDEVTSPWRRLHF. The CDR3 DNA sequence: TGTGCCAGCAGCCAAGATGAAGTGACAAGCCCCTGGAGGCGCCTCCACTTT.

This clonotype was observed at least ten times. The J gene is TRBJ1-1, the V gene TRBV29-1; the D gene is possibly TRBD1 (6 bases). V was pared by 6 bases and J by 3 bases, with 14 bases between. CDR3 length: 13 amino acids. Germline CDR1 reads SQVTM; CDR2 reads ANQGSEA. The CDR3 protein is CSVQGNLDTEAFF. In nucleotides, the CDR3 is TGCAGCGTCCAGGGGAACTTGGACACTGAAGCTTTCTTT.

This clonotype was seen at least ten times. The chain combines TRBV10-3 with TRBJ2-1; 10 bases are shared with TRBD1. Germline V gene sequence: CDR1 ENHRY, CDR2 SYGVKD. The CDR3 runs 19 residues. Trimming at V came to 7 bases and at J to 0 bases, leaving 15 bases not matched to a gene. The CDR3 spells CAITETGGTPQGSYNEQFF. The CDR3 bases are TGTGCCATCACCGAGACAGGGGGCACTCCTCAGGGCTCCTACAATGAGCAGTTCTTC.

This clonotype has only a few counts. The chain employs TRBV20-1 and TRBJ1-1; D not certain. Germline values: CDR1 DFQATT, CDR2 SNEGSKA (reference sequence). Trimming removed 1 base from V and 11 bases from J, with 11 bases in between. The CDR3 is made up of 11 amino acids. The CDR3 DNA follows: TGCAGTGCTAGAGTTAAAGGCTTGGCTTTCTTT. Protein product: CSARVKGLAFF.

This clonotype was seen at least ten times. V is TRBV5-1 and J is TRBJ1-1, with D perhaps TRBD1 (5 bases). V lost 0 bases and J lost 6, with 12 bases in between. CDR3 length equals 14 residues. Per germline, CDR1 SGHRS and CDR2 YFSETQ. CDR3 in amino acids: CASSLAIVGAEAFF. In nucleotides, the CDR3 is TGCGCCAGCAGCTTGGCCATCGTGGGGGCTGAAGCTTTCTTT.

This clonotype is medium-sized in the sample. The chain recombines TRBV6-2 or TRBV6-3 with TRBJ2-3; D is ambiguous. The V and J ends lost 5 bases and 5 bases respectively, with 14 bases between them. The CDR3 loop spans 14 amino acids. Per the germline V gene, CDR1 is MNHEY and CDR2 is SVGEGT. CDR3 residues: CASSLLRYGDTQYF. The CDR3 bases are TGTGCCAGCAGTCTACTCAGATATGGAGATACGCAGTATTTT.

This clonotype was recorded a few times. The chain joins TRBV12-3 or TRBV12-4 to TRBJ2-5; D is unclear. The ends were cut back, 2 bases at V and 9 bases at J, with 13 bases in the middle. This CDR3 comprises 13 residues. Here the CDR3 reads CASSLLREEAQYF. The CDR3 DNA sequence: TGTGCCAGCAGTTTACTCCGAGAGGAAGCCCAGTACTTC.

V is TRBV2 and J is TRBJ1-4, with a possible D match to TRBD1 (6 bases). Trimming took 7 bases from V and 6 from J, leaving 21 bases between them. Germline CDR1 is SNHLY and CDR2 is FYNNEI. CDR3 length: 16 amino acids. The CDR3 nucleotides are TGTGCCAGCACTACTCCCCAGGCAGGGGCCTATGAAAAACTGTTTTTT. Amino acids: CASTTPQAGAYEKLFF. The variable domain in full, with the rest retrieved from reference TRBV2 and TRBJ1-4, is EPEVTQTPSHQVTQMGQEVILRCVPISNHLYFYWYRQILGQKVEFLVSFYNNEISEKSEIFDDQFSVERPDGSNFTLKIRSTKLEDSAMYFCASTTPQAGAYEKLFFGSGTQLSVL.

This clonotype was seen a single time. This may be a read error, as it is one base from a much larger clone. This chain joins TRBV7-9 and TRBJ1-4, with 8 bases identical to TRBD1. There are 15 residues in the CDR3. From germline, CDR1 is SEHNR and CDR2 FQNEAQ (reference sequence). CDR3: CASSLIQGGNEILFF. The DNA of the CDR3 is TGTGCCAGCAGCTTGATACAGGGGGGTAATGAAATACTGTTTTTT. The whole variable domain, remainder taken from reference TRBV7-9 and TRBJ1-4, is DTGVSQNPRHKITKRGQNVTFRCDPISEHNRLYWYRQTLGQGPEFLTYFQNEAQLEKSRLLSDRFSAERPKGSFSTLEIQRTEQGDSAMYLCASSLIQGGNEILFFGSGTQLSVL.

The chain has TRBV20-1 and TRBJ1-6, with 12 bases aligning to TRBD1. The CDR3 has 18 residues. Trimming at V came to 5 bases and at J to 6 bases, leaving 14 bases not matched to a gene. Germline V gene sequence: CDR1 DFQATT, CDR2 SNEGSKA (reference sequence). DNA of the CDR3: TGCAGTGCTCCCACAGAAGCGGGGACAGGGGGCATTAATTCACCCCTCCACTTT. As protein: CSAPTEAGTGGINSPLHF.

This clonotype was detected ten times or more. The chain recombines TRBV6-6 with TRBJ2-3; 9 positions agree with TRBD2. The germline V gene encodes CDR1 MNHNY and CDR2 SVGAGI (reference sequence). The V gene end was trimmed by 7 bases and the J gene end by 5 bases; junction bases not matched to a gene: 10. The CDR3 runs 15 residues. CDR3 DNA: TGTGCCAGCACTTTTAGCGGGGGTGGTGGAGATACGCAGTATTTT. This translates into CASTFSGGGGDTQYF.